The subject of this entry is one T cell receptor beta chain. Its antigen is unidentified. At baseline, cycle 4 day 1, and cycle 7 day 1, blood was sampled. The data were obtained in a study of OX40 agonist ivuxolimab in advanced cancers. Study details: Patients were treated with intravenous ivuxolimab, dosed at 0.01 to 10 mg/kg and infused every 2 weeks.

Study-level findings and limits: Some of the lowest clonal expansion was seen in partial responders at 0.1-3.0 mg/kg. At doses 0.1 to 3.0 mg/kg, CD4+ and CD8+ clones expanded.

V gave up 0 bases and J gave up 0 bases, with 12 bases separating them. The CDR3 is 17 amino acids. Germline values: CDR1 LGHNA, CDR2 YNFKEQ. The data were produced by immunoSEQ multiplex PCR, yet TCRdb's version contains in-frame clones alone and is incomplete. The sample includes about 79,000 clones, roughly 80% of them seen just once. The chain joins TRBV4-2 to TRBJ1-3; no definite D call. This specimen was CD4+ or CD8+ T cells sorted from blood, taken in a trial of the OX40 agonist ivuxolimab. The receptor comes from an adult with an advanced solid tumor such as melanoma, head and neck, liver or kidney cancer. DNA of the CDR3: TGTGCCAGCAGCCAAGATTGGTTGAGAACCTCTGGAAACACCATATATTTT. Protein: CASSQDWLRTSGNTIYF.